This T cell receptor (beta chain) was obtained from a study of technical replicates of blood from a few donors. V dropped 3 bases and J dropped 4 bases, with 9 bases sitting between them. The germline V gene has CDR1 SGHTA and CDR2 FQGNSA. This CDR3 contains 14 residues. Produced via immunoSEQ multiplex PCR; TCRdb's table is partial and in-frame only. The sample carries 98,000 or so clones, approximately 96% recorded once. The TCR was taken from a human donor in good health. Sequencing used T cells isolated from PBMCs. The chain recombines TRBV7-2 with TRBJ1-4; D is unresolved. The CDR3 nucleotides are TGTGCCAGCAGCTTTTACAGCCTTAATGAAAAACTGTTTTTT. Its translation is CASSFYSLNEKLFF.